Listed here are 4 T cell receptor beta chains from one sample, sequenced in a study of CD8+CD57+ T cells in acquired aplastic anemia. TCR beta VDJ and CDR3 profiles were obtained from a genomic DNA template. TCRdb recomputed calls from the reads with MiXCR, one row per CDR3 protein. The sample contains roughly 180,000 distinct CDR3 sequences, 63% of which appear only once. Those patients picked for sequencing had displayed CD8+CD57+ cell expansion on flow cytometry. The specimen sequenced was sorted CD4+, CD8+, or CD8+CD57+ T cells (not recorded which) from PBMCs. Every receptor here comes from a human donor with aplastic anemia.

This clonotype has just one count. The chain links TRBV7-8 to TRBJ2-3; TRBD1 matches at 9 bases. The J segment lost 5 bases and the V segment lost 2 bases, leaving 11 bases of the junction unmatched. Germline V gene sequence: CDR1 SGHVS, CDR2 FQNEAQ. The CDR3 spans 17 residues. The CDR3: CASSLPGQGGVGDTQYF. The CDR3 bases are TGTGCCAGCAGCTTACCGGGACAGGGAGGTGTAGGAGATACGCAGTATTTT.

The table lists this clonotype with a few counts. CDR3 in amino acids: CASMGGTDTGELFF. The CDR3 region has the DNA TGTGCCAGTATGGGGGGGACGGACACCGGGGAGCTGTTTTTT. The rearrangement joins TRBV19 to TRBJ2-2, with 7 positions matching TRBD2. The CDR3 is made up of 14 amino acids. V gave up 7 bases and J gave up 3 bases; unmatched junction bases: 5. Germline V gene lookup returns CDR1 LNHDA and CDR2 SQIVND (reference sequence).

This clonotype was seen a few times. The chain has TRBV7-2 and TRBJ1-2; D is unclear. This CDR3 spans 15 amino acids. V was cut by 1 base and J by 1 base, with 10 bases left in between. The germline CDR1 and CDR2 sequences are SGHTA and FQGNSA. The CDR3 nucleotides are TGTGCCAGCAGCTTAGGACCGCAAGTTAACTATGGCTACACCTTC. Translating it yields CASSLGPQVNYGYTF.

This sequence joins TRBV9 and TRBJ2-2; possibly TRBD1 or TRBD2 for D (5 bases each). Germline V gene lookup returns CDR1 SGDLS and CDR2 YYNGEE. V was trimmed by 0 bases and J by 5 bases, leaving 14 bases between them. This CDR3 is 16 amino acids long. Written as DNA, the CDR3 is TGTGCCAGCAGCGTAGGACAGCGGAGTAAAACCGGGGAGCTGTTTTTT. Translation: CASSVGQRSKTGELFF.